This paragraph reports one T cell receptor (beta chain). Those enrolled in Seattle joined during active infection and were followed longitudinally afterward. This record belongs to a study of blood T cell repertoires in COVID-19. Background on the study: The cDNA or gDNA used as material had been derived from T cells, B-cell-depleted T cells, or PBMCs.

The repertoire was sequenced with immunoSEQ multiplex PCR; TCRdb's copy has only in-frame clones and lacks some. The sample holds 200,000 to 300,000 clones, 81% seen once. V was cut by 3 bases and J by 1 base, with 11 bases left in between. The CDR3 loop spans 15 amino acids. CDR1 is SGDLS and CDR2 is YYNGEE in the germline V gene. The sequencing input was peripheral blood. V usage is TRBV9 and J usage is TRBJ1-5, with unresolved D. The TCR was taken from a woman over 75 with COVID-19, enrolled during active disease. In DNA form, the CDR3 reads TGTGCCAGCAGCGAAGGAGGAAAAAGCAATCAGCCCCAGCATTTT. As protein: CASSEGGKSNQPQHF.